The T cell receptor (beta chain) described here comes from a study of CD8 T cells in ankylosing spondylitis. The study's findings and limits: The authors reported significant enrichment of disease-linked clones in matched ankylosing spondylitis synovial fluid. Among TCR beta sequences, a motif of eight highly homologous variants appeared characteristic of ankylosing spondylitis blood.

It was by quantitative 5'-RACE with molecular barcodes that TCR beta libraries were made. TCRdb redid the calling of the 5' RACE reads with MiXCR, one entry per CDR3 protein. The table includes 200,000 to 300,000 distinct CDR3 sequences, 32% detected once. The germline CDR1 and CDR2 sequences are SGDLS and YYNGEE. The CDR3 sequence is 13 residues long. Trimming left V 3 bases short and J 7 bases short, with 10 bases between. The table lists this clonotype with a few counts. Its antigen is as yet unknown. The sample was blood, either unsorted or a sorted T cell fraction (not recorded which). This rearrangement joins TRBV9 to TRBJ1-4; D might be TRBD1 (5 bases). This TCR was sampled from a male donor with ankylosing spondylitis or in good health (not recorded which). The CDR3 DNA reads as TGTGCCAGCAGCGAGGGGACGATTGAAAAACTGTTTTTT. It codes for CASSEGTIEKLFF.